This T cell receptor (beta chain) was observed in a study of beta chain features in type 1 diabetes. Study observations and caveats: Using cDNA template may skew counts toward highly expressing activated cells.

Germline V CDR1 and CDR2: SGHTA, FQGNSA. V lost 5 bases to trimming and J lost 2 bases, with 16 bases between them. This CDR3 comprises 15 residues. This clone was seen only a few times. Its target is not known. Every bit of the isolated RNA underwent reverse transcription, so sequencing read expressed TCRB transcripts. Assay: immunoSEQ multiplex PCR; the TCRdb copy retains only in-frame clones and omits some. The data show 900,000 or so clones, about 17% seen once. Post-sort purity exceeded 95% for all sorted populations. The TCR originated in a young woman in good health. Sequences were obtained from naive CD4+ T cells from blood. This chain uses TRBV7-2 with TRBJ2-7; either TRBD1 or TRBD2 may fit D (5 bases each). CDR3 residues: CASSIFQVGPYEQYF. CDR3 nucleotides: TGTGCCAGCAGCATCTTCCAGGTGGGACCCTACGAGCAGTACTTC.